A selection of T cell receptor beta chains follows, all from one sample in a study of control samples from healthy donors and cancer patients. Generated by immunoSEQ multiplex PCR, the TCRdb table keeps only in-frame clones and is missing some. The sample lists about 180,000 clones; roughly 89% were seen once. The sequenced sample was blood. The receptors stem from a woman in her forties or fifties in good health. CDR3s include the opening cysteine and the closing phenylalanine or tryptophan. A D gene is named only where the DNA matches it firmly. Rows may omit the clone size; those that give it use once, few, many or a size class.

cdr3_aa: CASSLQGGTYNSPLHF
cdr3_nt: TGTGCCAGCAGCCTACAGGGTGGCACCTATAATTCACCCCTCCACTTT
d_call: .
clone_size: few
v_call: TRBV13
j_call: TRBJ1-6

cdr3_aa: CASSQGVNYGYTF
cdr3_nt: TGTGCCAGCAGTCAAGGGGTTAACTATGGCTACACCTTC
d_call: .
clone_size: .
v_call: TRBV7-9
j_call: TRBJ1-2

cdr3_aa: CASSFKGLAGIEQFF
cdr3_nt: TGTGCCAGCAGTTTCAAGGGACTAGCGGGAATTGAGCAGTTCTTC
d_call: TRBD2
clone_size: .
v_call: TRBV27
j_call: TRBJ2-1

cdr3_aa: CASSLGGPGSSANYGYTF
cdr3_nt: TGCGCCAGCAGCTTGGGAGGTCCAGGGAGTTCTGCTAACTATGGCTACACCTTC
d_call: .
clone_size: .
v_call: TRBV5-1
j_call: TRBJ1-2

cdr3_aa: CASIGDTPNTEAFF
cdr3_nt: TGTGCCAGCATTGGCGACACACCAAACACTGAAGCTTTCTTT
d_call: .
clone_size: .
v_call: TRBV9
j_call: TRBJ1-1

cdr3_aa: CASSEGGAKNIQYF
cdr3_nt: TGTGCCAGCAGTGAAGGAGGGGCCAAAAACATTCAGTACTTC
d_call: .
clone_size: .
v_call: TRBV6-1
j_call: TRBJ2-4

cdr3_aa: CASSILQQGRSNQPQHF
cdr3_nt: TGTGCCAGCAGTATCCTACAGCAGGGTCGTAGCAATCAGCCCCAGCATTTT
d_call: .
clone_size: once
v_call: TRBV28
j_call: TRBJ1-5

cdr3_aa: CASSPPGHMNTEAFF
cdr3_nt: TGTGCCAGCTCACCGCCCGGGCATATGAACACTGAAGCTTTCTTT
d_call: .
clone_size: .
v_call: TRBV18
j_call: TRBJ1-1

cdr3_aa: CASSLARKYGYTF
cdr3_nt: TGTGCCAGCAGTTTGGCCAGGAAGTATGGCTACACCTTC
d_call: .
clone_size: .
v_call: TRBV12-3/TRBV12-4
j_call: TRBJ1-2

cdr3_aa: CASSGRVGVQSPLHF
cdr3_nt: TGTGCCAGCAGTGGAAGGGTGGGGGTCCAATCACCCCTCCACTTT
d_call: .
clone_size: .
v_call: TRBV2
j_call: TRBJ1-6

cdr3_aa: CASSPGTGTYEQYF
cdr3_nt: TGCGCCAGCAGCCCCGGGACAGGGACCTACGAGCAGTACTTC
d_call: TRBD1
clone_size: .
v_call: TRBV5-1
j_call: TRBJ2-7

cdr3_aa: CASRRGGGETQYF
cdr3_nt: TGTGCCAGCCGACGGGGGGGTGGGGAGACCCAGTACTTC
d_call: TRBD2
clone_size: .
v_call: TRBV3-1/TRBV3-2
j_call: TRBJ2-5

cdr3_aa: CASRLEGANQETQYF
cdr3_nt: TGTGCCAGCAGATTAGAGGGGGCTAACCAAGAGACCCAGTACTTC
d_call: TRBD1
clone_size: .
v_call: TRBV7-8
j_call: TRBJ2-5

cdr3_aa: CASSQGAGQGSYEQYF
cdr3_nt: TGTGCCAGCAGCCAAGGGGCCGGACAGGGGAGTTACGAGCAGTACTTC
d_call: TRBD1
clone_size: .
v_call: TRBV3-1/TRBV3-2
j_call: TRBJ2-7

cdr3_aa: CASSPWLAGGQETQYF
cdr3_nt: TGTGCCAGCAGTCCCTGGCTAGCGGGAGGCCAAGAGACCCAGTACTTC
d_call: TRBD2
clone_size: .
v_call: TRBV2
j_call: TRBJ2-5

cdr3_aa: CAPGGTGNSPLHF
cdr3_nt: TGTGCCCCCGGAGGGACGGGAAATTCACCCCTCCACTTT
d_call: .
clone_size: .
v_call: TRBV3-1/TRBV3-2
j_call: TRBJ1-6

cdr3_aa: CASSRTSRRPTDTQYF
cdr3_nt: TGTGCCAGCAGCCGGACTAGCCGACGCCCCACAGATACGCAGTATTTT
d_call: TRBD2
clone_size: .
v_call: TRBV7-8
j_call: TRBJ2-3